This T cell receptor beta chain was identified during a study of T cell repertoires in cytomegalovirus infection. The overall study: Indicated by public TCR beta signatures were CMV infection and matching HLA type. Study-wide results and limits: Dominating the ex vivo response were HLA-C-restricted CMV-specific TCR beta clonotypes.

V lost 0 bases and J 2 bases, leaving 8 bases between the germline ends. Germline V gene lookup returns CDR1 KGHSH and CDR2 LQKENI. The CDR3 loop spans 15 amino acids. TCRdb called the reads again in MiXCR, with one record for every CDR3 protein. Seen here are 130,000 or so distinct CDR3 sequences, roughly 6% observed once, and the top ten hold about a sixth. Of note for this clonotype: What it binds is not known.

This receptor was taken from a human donor in good health (CMV status not recorded). Some clones in this sample may be carry-over from other donors' samples. The sequenced sample consisted of PBMCs. The chain employs TRBV18 and TRBJ2-1; no definite D call. Here the CDR3 DNA reads TGTGCCAGCTCACCACCGAGCCTACCCTACAATGAGCAGTTCTTC. It encodes CASSPPSLPYNEQFF.